These 25 T cell receptor beta chains were sequenced from one sample in a study of cytomegalovirus exposure and HLA in healthy donors. PCR amplification relied on 60 Vbeta primers (plus 13 Jbeta primers). This table comes from immunoSEQ multiplex PCR, and its TCRdb copy is limited to in-frame clones, with some not included. This sample has fewer than 200,000 clones, with roughly 80% found just once. The sequenced material came from PBMCs. Source of these receptors: a human donor in good health.

This chain links TRBV6-6 with TRBJ2-3; TRBD2 aligns across 10 bases. Unmatched junction bases numbered 3, after V lost 2 bases and J lost 1 base. The germline gives CDR1 MNHNY, CDR2 SVGAGI (reference sequence). The CDR3 loop spans 16 amino acids. The CDR3 loop is CASSYGGTSGTDTQYF. CDR3 nucleotide sequence: TGTGCCAGCAGTTACGGAGGGACTAGCGGCACAGATACGCAGTATTTT.

The genes are TRBV5-4 and TRBJ2-7; 7 bases fit TRBD1. The CDR3 is 15 residues long. The trim removed 5 bases at V and 4 bases at J, leaving 12 bases unmatched. Per germline, CDR1 SGHNT and CDR2 YYREEE (reference sequence). The CDR3 nucleotides read TGTGCCAGCAGACTAGGACAGGAGACCCTTTACGAGCAGTACTTC. Its protein is CASRLGQETLYEQYF.

The chain joins TRBV29-1 to TRBJ1-1; 11 bases are shared with TRBD1. With 1 base clipped from V and 9 bases from J, the junction kept 13 bases outside the gene matches. Germline values: CDR1 SQVTM, CDR2 ANQGSEA. The CDR3 spans 16 residues. The CDR3 coding sequence is TGCAGCGTTGAAGCCCCCCGTGGACAGGGGGCCGGACAAGCTTTCTTT. Amino acid sequence: CSVEAPRGQGAGQAFF.

This chain connects TRBV4-3 to TRBJ2-2; weak D call: TRBD1 (6 bases). Germline lookup yields CDR1 LGHNA and CDR2 YSLEER. The CDR3 covers 15 residues. With 1 base removed from V and 13 bases from J, the gap between germline ends came to 19 bases. The CDR3 spells CASSQGGGPSSLLFF. The CDR3 region has the DNA TGCGCCAGCAGCCAAGGAGGGGGTCCCTCATCTTTGCTGTTTTTT.

The V gene is TRBV25-1, the J gene TRBJ2-3; 7 bases fit TRBD1. Germline V gene data show CDR1 as MGHDK and CDR2 as SYGVNS. Trimming removed 4 bases from V and 0 bases from J; junction bases left unmatched: 10. The CDR3 totals 17 residues. The CDR3 is CASSALGGDRSTDTQYF. CDR3 coding DNA: TGTGCCAGCAGTGCCCTGGGTGGGGACAGAAGCACAGATACGCAGTATTTT.

V and J are TRBV20-1 and TRBJ1-2; the match to TRBD1 covers 7 bases. The V segment lost 6 bases and the J segment 5 bases; nucleotides outside the gene matches: 3. Looked up from germline, CDR1 is DFQATT and CDR2 is SNEGSKA (reference sequence). The CDR3 covers 11 residues. Here the CDR3 reads CSADRAYGYTF. The CDR3, as DNA: TGCAGTGCCGACAGGGCATATGGCTACACCTTC.

The chain has TRBV27 and TRBJ1-2; a weak D match, TRBD1 (5 bases). This CDR3 is built from 15 residues. Germline CDR1 is MNHEY and CDR2 is SMNVEV (reference sequence). V was cut by 6 bases and J by 1 base, with 15 bases left in between. CDR3 residues: CASSAWQGGNYGYTF. The CDR3 coding sequence is TGTGCCAGCAGCGCCTGGCAGGGAGGTAACTATGGCTACACCTTC.

This clone was picked up many times. V is TRBV6-4 and J is TRBJ2-1; no definite D call. The CDR3 has 13 residues. Trimming took off 2 bases at V and 9 bases at J, with 11 bases between the two ends. Germline CDR1 is MRHNA and CDR2 is SNTAGT. The CDR3 coding sequence is TGTGCCAGCAGTGACGGTAGTAACCTTGAGCAGTTCTTC. This sequence encodes CASSDGSNLEQFF.

The chain couples TRBV27 to TRBJ2-2, with D perhaps TRBD1 (6 bases). Trimming stripped 2 bases from V and 3 bases from J, with 10 bases between. The CDR3 has 15 amino acids. Germline assignment: CDR1 MNHEY and CDR2 SMNVEV (reference sequence). CDR3 loop: CASSLIRGDTGELFF. DNA of the CDR3: TGTGCCAGCAGTTTAATCAGGGGAGACACCGGGGAGCTGTTTTTT.

This clone was seen only once. The chain employs TRBV27 and TRBJ2-5, with D unclear. CDR3 size: 15 residues. Germline V lookup: CDR1 MNHEY, CDR2 SMNVEV (reference sequence). V was cut by 0 bases and J by 1 base, with 9 bases left in between. The CDR3: CASSLSKWSQETQYF. The CDR3 DNA sequence: TGTGCCAGCAGTTTATCTAAGTGGAGCCAAGAGACCCAGTACTTC.

The chain has TRBV4-3 and TRBJ2-2; 14 positions agree with TRBD2. There are 16 residues in the CDR3. Germline V gene lookup returns CDR1 LGHNA and CDR2 YSLEER. V was clipped by 5 bases and J by 7 bases; unmatched bases: 6. The CDR3 DNA is TGCGCCAGCAGCTTCGGGACTAGCGGGGGTGGCGGGGAGCTGTTTTTT. Its translation is CASSFGTSGGGGELFF.

The genes are TRBV11-3 and TRBJ2-7; TRBD1 is a possible D gene (5 bases). V was trimmed by 0 bases and J by 4 bases, leaving 7 bases between them. The CDR3 sequence is 13 residues long. Per the germline V gene, CDR1 is SGHNT and CDR2 is YENEEA. In DNA, the CDR3 is TGTGCCAGCAGCTTAGAATCAGGGTACGAGCAGTACTTC. Protein product: CASSLESGYEQYF.

The V gene is TRBV7-9, the J gene TRBJ1-4, with D tentatively TRBD1 (6 bases). Germline V CDR1 and CDR2: SEHNR, FQNEAQ (reference sequence). With 7 bases removed from V and 4 bases from J, the gap between germline ends came to 16 bases. The CDR3 consists of 15 residues. DNA of the CDR3: TGTGCCAGCAACTCGGCGGCAGGGGATAATGAAAAACTGTTTTTT. Translating gives CASNSAAGDNEKLFF.

The rearrangement joins TRBV29-1 to TRBJ2-7, with TRBD1 as a possible D gene (6 bases). Germline lookup yields CDR1 SQVTM and CDR2 ANQGSEA. V was clipped by 0 bases and J by 2 bases, with 14 bases between them. CDR3 length equals 15 residues. The DNA of the CDR3 is TGCAGCGTTGAAGAGTGGTCGCAGGGGACCTACGAGCAGTACTTC. Translated, it gives CSVEEWSQGTYEQYF.

CDR3 sequence (DNA): TGCGCCAGCAGCCCTGGTCCGGGACAGGGGATCTACGAGCAGTACTTC. This sequence encodes CASSPGPGQGIYEQYF. This chain joins TRBV4-3 and TRBJ2-7; 10 bases are shared with TRBD1. J gave up 3 bases and V 4 bases, and 9 bases lay outside the gene matches. The germline V gene has CDR1 LGHNA and CDR2 YSLEER. CDR3 size: 16 residues.

The chain is built from TRBV27 and TRBJ1-2; weak D call: TRBD1 (6 bases). In germline, CDR1 is MNHEY, CDR2 SMNVEV (reference sequence). The CDR3 is made up of 15 amino acids. The V end was cut by 5 bases, the J end by 4 bases, with 17 bases between. Here the CDR3 reads CASSVLGTPFYGYTF. DNA for the CDR3: TGTGCCAGCAGTGTCCTGGGGACACCCTTCTATGGCTACACCTTC.

The rearrangement uses TRBV2 and TRBJ2-7; D possibly corresponds to TRBD1 (6 bases). Germline CDR1 and CDR2: SNHLY and FYNNEI. The CDR3 contains 14 residues. Trimming removed 3 bases at V and 1 base at J, with 10 bases between. The CDR3 is CASSDMGASYEQYF. The CDR3 coding sequence is TGTGCCAGCAGTGACATGGGGGCGTCCTACGAGCAGTACTTC.

This chain uses TRBV6-5 with TRBJ1-2, with 7 bases aligning to TRBD1. Looked up from germline, CDR1 is MNHEY and CDR2 is SVGAGI. V gave up 6 bases and J gave up 6 bases; unmatched junction bases: 10. The CDR3 totals 14 residues. The CDR3 sequence: CASSSRGYGDGYTF. CDR3 DNA: TGTGCCAGCAGCTCCAGGGGGTACGGGGATGGCTACACCTTC.

The genes are TRBV11-3 and TRBJ2-4; D gene uncertain. The V gene lost 2 bases and the J gene lost 7 bases, with 15 bases spanning the gap. Germline V gene lookup returns CDR1 SGHNT and CDR2 YENEEA. This CDR3 is 15 amino acids long. CDR3 nucleotide sequence: TGTGCCAGCAGCTTATGGGTGGCGGAGAAGAACATTCAGTACTTC. This translates into CASSLWVAEKNIQYF.

To note about this clone: Its ends do not fully match the called genes, so a read error is possible. The J gene is TRBJ1-2, the V gene TRBV7-9; D call uncertain. Germline CDR1 and CDR2: SEHNR and FQNEAQ (reference sequence). The CDR3 totals 17 residues. CDR3 in DNA: TGTTCCAGCAGCCCTGGAGAGGTAGGAGCTACTAACTATGGCTACACCTTC. The encoded protein is CSSSPGEVGATNYGYTF.

The genes are TRBV9 and TRBJ1-6; 10 bases are a match to TRBD1. The CDR3 is 15 amino acids. V gave up 3 bases and J gave up 10 bases; unmatched junction bases: 7. The germline CDR1 and CDR2 sequences are SGDLS and YYNGEE. The CDR3 DNA reads TGTGCCAGCAGCGAGACAGGGGGCCTTAACTCACCCCTCCACTTT. Translated, it gives CASSETGGLNSPLHF.

CDR3 amino acids: CASNKGQGGDYGYTF. The DNA for the CDR3 is TGCGCCAGCAACAAGGGACAAGGGGGCGACTATGGCTACACCTTC. This chain links TRBV10-2 with TRBJ1-2; 7 bases line up with TRBD1. CDR1 WSHSY and CDR2 SAAADI come from the germline V gene. The CDR3 is 15 residues long. V gave up 7 bases and J gave up 3 bases; unmatched junction bases: 11.

This chain links TRBV7-7 with TRBJ2-3; TRBD2 matches 8 bases. Germline CDR1 SSHAT, CDR2 FNYEAQ (reference sequence). V trimming: 5 bases; J trimming: 1 base; junction bases outside the gene matches: 8. The CDR3 runs 16 residues. The CDR3 region is CASSRGGRRGTDTQYF. The DNA for the CDR3 is TGTGCCAGCAGCCGCGGGGGGCGCAGGGGCACAGATACGCAGTATTTT. Combining the CDR3 with reference TRBV7-7 and TRBJ2-3 gives the whole variable domain GAGVSQSPRYKVTKRGQDVTLRCDPISSHATLYWYQQALGQGPEFLTYFNYEAQPDKSGLPSDRFSAERPEGSISTLTIQRTEQRDSAMYRCASSRGGRRGTDTQYFGPGTRLTVL.

This CDR3 reads CASSPPNLGSDQPQHF. CDR3 in DNA: TGTGCCAGTAGTCCTCCTAACCTGGGGAGCGATCAGCCCCAGCATTTT. This chain links TRBV19 with TRBJ1-5; D gene ambiguous. The CDR3 is 16 amino acids. Germline V lookup: CDR1 LNHDA, CDR2 SQIVND (reference sequence). V lost 5 bases and J 5 bases, leaving 19 bases between the germline ends.

The chain couples TRBV2 to TRBJ1-3, with unresolved D. The CDR3 length is 13 residues. Between the trimmed V and J ends, which lost 6 bases and 4 bases, there was a span of 10 bases. Germline-derived CDR1 and CDR2 are SNHLY and FYNNEI. CDR3 region: CASRGETGNTIYF. The DNA for the CDR3 is TGTGCCAGCAGGGGCGAAACGGGAAACACCATATATTTT.